The 10 T cell receptor beta chains reported below all come from one sample, sequenced in a study of T cells in Graves' hyperthyroidism and ophthalmopathy. Template material for amplifying TCR beta CDR3 regions consisted of RNA transcripts. When the TCR CDR3 underwent first-round RT-PCR, the HTBI primer set was used. MiXCR was run by TCRdb on the multiplex PCR reads, yielding one entry per CDR3 protein. The table records around 400,000 distinct CDR3 sequences, approximately 13% of them present only once. The specimen was blood. The receptor source for this set is a woman aged 18-29 years with Graves' hyperthyroidism.

Many counts were recorded for this clonotype. The chain has TRBV7-9 and TRBJ2-5; possible D gene TRBD1, 6 bases. Germline CDR1 and CDR2: SEHNR and FQNEAQ (reference sequence). V dropped 6 bases and J dropped 5 bases, with 13 bases sitting between them. This CDR3 region has 13 residues. The CDR3 DNA is TGTGCCAGCAGGCCAACAGGGAGTGAGACCCAGTACTTC. As protein: CASRPTGSETQYF.

V and J are TRBV3-1 and TRBJ1-6; D remains ambiguous. The CDR3 consists of 16 residues. V lost 0 bases, J lost 1 base, and 7 bases lay in between. Germline values: CDR1 LGHDT, CDR2 YNNKEL (reference sequence). The CDR3 sequence: CASSQDEGSYNSPLHF. The CDR3 DNA is TGTGCCAGCAGCCAAGATGAAGGGTCCTATAATTCACCCCTCCACTTT.

This clonotype was seen ten or more times. The V gene is TRBV29-1, the J gene TRBJ1-1; weak D call: TRBD1 (6 bases). This CDR3 contains 13 residues. V lost 4 bases to trimming and J lost 1 base, with 10 bases between them. The germline gives CDR1 SQVTM, CDR2 ANQGSEA. CDR3 bases: TGCAGCGTTGTGCGACAGGAGAACACTGAAGCTTTCTTT. Translation: CSVVRQENTEAFF.

Ten or more counts support this clonotype. The chain links TRBV10-3 to TRBJ1-1, with unresolved D. Germline V gives CDR1 ENHRY, CDR2 SYGVKD. The CDR3 is 16 residues long. V was clipped by 0 bases and J by 6 bases, with 17 bases between them. The CDR3 region is CAISESRRAGTAEAFF. CDR3 bases: TGTGCCATCAGTGAGTCTAGGCGGGCGGGCACGGCTGAAGCTTTCTTT.

This clonotype has ten or more counts. The rearrangement joins TRBV2 to TRBJ2-7; D is undetermined. From germline, CDR1 is SNHLY and CDR2 FYNNEI. The CDR3 is 12 residues long. V was trimmed by 7 bases and J by 2 bases, leaving 9 bases between them. CDR3 sequence: CASTSYTYEQYF. The CDR3, as DNA: TGTGCCAGCACGTCGTACACCTACGAGCAGTACTTC.

A note on this clonotype: This may stem from a read error, because a much larger clone lies one nucleotide away. The chain links TRBV7-6 to TRBJ2-7; weak D call: TRBD2 (6 bases). This CDR3 contains 13 residues. Germline values: CDR1 SGHVS, CDR2 FNYEAQ. The CDR3 protein is CDSSTFGGYEQYF. The CDR3 DNA reads as TGTGACAGCAGCACATTCGGGGGCTACGAGCAGTACTTC.

This clonotype was detected many times. The chain uses TRBV15 and TRBJ2-2, with 11 bases fitting TRBD2. V trimming: 0 bases; J trimming: 6 bases; junction bases outside the gene matches: 0. Germline assignment: CDR1 LNHNV and CDR2 YYDKDF (reference sequence). The CDR3 totals 15 residues. The CDR3 here is CATSRDSGRAGELFF. In DNA form, the CDR3 reads TGTGCCACCAGCAGAGATAGCGGGAGGGCCGGGGAGCTGTTTTTT. Full variable domain (remainder filled in from reference TRBV15 and TRBJ2-2): DAMVIQNPRYQVTQFGKPVTLSCSQTLNHNVMYWYQQKSSQAPKLLFHYYDKDFNNEADTPDNFQSRRPNTSFCFLDIRSPGLGDTAMYLCATSRDSGRAGELFFGEGSRLTVL.

V and J are TRBV6-2 or TRBV6-3 and TRBJ2-1, with D hard to call. CDR3 size: 15 residues. V gave up 6 bases and J gave up 8 bases, with 20 bases separating them. CDR1 MNHEY and CDR2 SVGEGT come from the germline V gene. The CDR3 spells CASSSYEKGYDEQFF. The CDR3 coding sequence is TGTGCCAGCAGCTCTTATGAGAAGGGATACGATGAGCAGTTCTTC.

This clonotype came up many times. The chain is built from TRBV29-1 and TRBJ1-4; D ambiguous. V was shortened by 4 bases and J by 3 bases, with 9 bases between the two germline ends. The length of the CDR3 is 13 residues. Germline-derived CDR1 and CDR2 are SQVTM and ANQGSEA. The CDR3 nucleotides read TGCAGCGTTGTCAGCCATCCTAATGAAAAACTGTTTTTT. It specifies CSVVSHPNEKLFF. The variable domain in full, completed from reference TRBV29-1 and TRBJ1-4, reads SAVISQKPSRDICQRGTSLTIQCQVDSQVTMMFWYRQQPGQSLTLIATANQGSEATYESGFVIDKFPISRPNLTFSTLTVSNMSPEDSSIYLCSVVSHPNEKLFFGSGTQLSVL.

The gene calls are TRBV19 and TRBJ2-2, with TRBD1 as a possible D gene (6 bases). CDR3 length: 17 amino acids. The germline V and J ends were trimmed by 6 bases and 5 bases, with 22 bases remaining between them. In germline, CDR1 is LNHDA, CDR2 SQIVND (reference sequence). The CDR3: CASSPKTFTGLTGELFF. CDR3 bases: TGTGCCAGTAGCCCAAAGACTTTTACAGGGCTAACCGGGGAGCTGTTTTTT.